Below, 3 T cell receptor beta chains from the same sample are listed, as sequenced in a study of T-cell memory formation after mild COVID-19. TCRdb independently ran MiXCR on the 5' RACE reads; one entry per CDR3 protein. The sample contains 190,000 or so distinct CDR3 sequences, roughly 23% of which appear only once. Sequencing input: PBMCs or a T cell subset sorted from them (not recorded which). These receptors originate from an adult woman who had mild COVID-19 (a few samples of this study predate the infection). Cell type and time point are not known.

This clonotype has only a few counts. The chain has TRBV6-5 and TRBJ1-4, with TRBD1 matching over 7 bases. V shed 5 bases and J 7 bases; nucleotides not matched to a gene: 7. The CDR3 is 14 residues long. Per germline, CDR1 MNHEY and CDR2 SVGAGI. CDR3 residues: CASSVYDRAEKLFF. CDR3 DNA: TGTGCCAGCAGTGTCTACGACAGGGCTGAAAAACTGTTTTTT.

V and J are TRBV3-1 and TRBJ2-1; 8 nucleotides agree with TRBD2. The CDR3 has 17 residues. The V gene end was trimmed by 6 bases and the J gene end by 8 bases; junction bases not matched to a gene: 18. Per germline, CDR1 LGHDT and CDR2 YNNKEL (reference sequence). The CDR3 nucleotides read TGTGCCAGCAGGAGGGACGGACGGGAGGGCTCTCTGGATGAGCAGTTCTTC. It is translated as CASRRDGREGSLDEQFF.

This clonotype was found a few times. V gene TRBV27 combines with J gene TRBJ2-3; no reliable D call. This CDR3 is built from 15 residues. Between the trimmed V and J ends, which lost 5 bases and 3 bases, there was a span of 15 bases. Germline CDR1 reads MNHEY; CDR2 reads SMNVEV (reference sequence). CDR3 sequence reads: CASSTGPRMTDTQYF. As DNA, the CDR3 is TGTGCCAGCAGTACCGGCCCGCGTATGACAGATACGCAGTATTTT.